What follows are 14 T cell receptor beta chains derived from one specimen sequenced in a study of shared clonotypes between healthy human individuals. Sequencing used immunoSEQ multiplex PCR; TCRdb keeps in-frame clones, though not all of them. The table includes about 2.1 million clones, around 93% detected once. CD45RO-negative CD8 cells positively selected for CCR7 made up the naive population, which excluded terminally differentiated effector memory CD45RA+ cells. The sample consisted of naive CD8+ T cells from PBMCs. Receptor source: a man between 18 and 29 years old in good health. Some clones in this sample may be carry-over from other donors' samples.

In the case of this clone: Other nucleotide sequences in the sample specify the same CDR3. This sequence joins TRBV5-1 and TRBJ2-2; unclear D gene. V was pared by 3 bases and J by 3 bases, with 3 bases between. This CDR3 region has 12 residues. Germline values: CDR1 SGHRS, CDR2 YFSETQ. The CDR3 DNA sequence: TGCGCCAGCAGCTCTGACACCGGGGAGCTGTTTTTT. Translated, it gives CASSSDTGELFF.

V and J are TRBV7-2 and TRBJ2-2; the D gene is possibly TRBD1 (6 bases). Trimming cost V 3 bases and J 1 base, with 9 bases left between them. This CDR3 contains 15 residues. Germline CDR1 SGHTA, CDR2 FQGNSA. CDR3 protein: CASSFLQGNTGELFF. Here the CDR3 DNA reads TGTGCCAGCAGCTTTTTACAGGGGAACACCGGGGAGCTGTTTTTT.

The V call is TRBV27, the J call TRBJ2-7, with a weak D call TRBD1 (6 bases). V gave up 5 bases and J gave up 5 bases, with 10 bases separating them. Per germline, CDR1 MNHEY and CDR2 SMNVEV (reference sequence). CDR3 length: 12 amino acids. The CDR3 DNA is TGTGCCAGCAGTGGGGACATCGACGAGCAGTACTTC. As protein: CASSGDIDEQYF.

The V and J genes are TRBV2 and TRBJ2-3; unclear D gene. From germline, CDR1 is SNHLY and CDR2 FYNNEI. Trimming stripped 1 base from V and 7 bases from J, with 12 bases between. The CDR3 has 14 residues. CDR3 sequence reads: CASSEEGLRNTQYF. For the CDR3, the DNA is TGTGCCAGCAGTGAAGAAGGGTTGAGGAATACGCAGTATTTT.

Comment on this clone: This sample also contains other DNA sequences that code for the same CDR3. The chain links TRBV28 to TRBJ2-1; D remains ambiguous. The ends were cut back, 2 bases at V and 10 bases at J, with 3 bases in the middle. CDR1 MDHEN and CDR2 SYDVKM come from the germline V gene. The CDR3 loop spans 10 amino acids. CDR3 protein: CASSLNEQFF. The CDR3 DNA reads as TGTGCCAGCAGTTTAAACGAGCAGTTCTTC.

About this clone itself: Different DNA sequences within this sample yield the same CDR3. This rearrangement joins TRBV11-2 to TRBJ1-5; no definite D call. This CDR3 has 15 amino acids. Looked up from germline, CDR1 is SGHAT and CDR2 is FQNNGV. V was cut by 1 base and J by 0 bases, with 7 bases left in between. The DNA for the CDR3 is TGTGCCAGCAGCTTAGGCGCGGCTAGCAATCAGCCCCAGCATTTT. This translates into CASSLGAASNQPQHF.

The V call is TRBV29-1, the J call TRBJ2-7, with D uncertain. CDR1 is SQVTM, CDR2 ANQGSEA, per germline. CDR3 length: 11 amino acids. Between the trimmed V and J ends, which lost 4 bases and 4 bases, there was a span of 8 bases. The CDR3 here is CSVVFRYEQYF. CDR3 bases: TGCAGCGTTGTATTCCGATACGAGCAGTACTTC.

This chain uses TRBV28 with TRBJ2-5; no reliable D call. The CDR3 totals 13 residues. CDR1 and CDR2 from the germline V gene are MDHEN and SYDVKM. V dropped 4 bases and J dropped 3 bases, with 9 bases sitting between them. CDR3 region: CASSYSSKETQYF. CDR3 nucleotide sequence: TGTGCCAGCAGTTATAGCAGCAAAGAGACCCAGTACTTC.

This chain joins TRBV11-2 and TRBJ1-1; D remains ambiguous. This CDR3 comprises 13 residues. Between the trimmed V and J ends, which lost 3 bases and 11 bases, there was a span of 16 bases. CDR1 is SGHAT and CDR2 is FQNNGV in the germline V gene. The CDR3 sequence: CASSLNHRVQAFF. CDR3 bases: TGTGCCAGCAGCTTGAACCACCGGGTGCAGGCTTTCTTT.

The chain links TRBV7-8 to TRBJ2-1; TRBD2 matches 8 bases. The CDR3 has 16 residues. Germline V CDR1 and CDR2: SGHVS, FQNEAQ. V was clipped by 1 base and J by 10 bases; unmatched bases: 12. In DNA form, the CDR3 reads TGTGCCAGCAGCTTAGGCGGGAGGCCCGGTTCTGAAGAGCAGTTCTTC. This encodes CASSLGGRPGSEEQFF.

Turning to this clone: The junction does not match germline at one end; this may be a read error. V gene TRBV4-3 combines with J gene TRBJ2-7; a weak D match, TRBD1 (5 bases). CDR3 length equals 14 residues. Germline loops: CDR1 LGHNA, CDR2 YSLEER. This CDR3 is CASSQDEARVPSNF. Written as DNA, the CDR3 is TGCGCCAGCAGCCAAGATGAGGCCAGGGTCCCTTCGAACTTC.

The CDR3 nucleotides read TGTGCCAGCAGTCCTAGGGGGCAGGAACTTGGGTTTACCCAAGAGACCCAGTACTTC. Protein product: CASSPRGQELGFTQETQYF. The chain recombines TRBV27 with TRBJ2-5; 7 bases agree with TRBD1. This CDR3 contains 19 residues. V dropped 5 bases and J dropped 1; count of bases not matched to a gene: 19. CDR1 is MNHEY, CDR2 SMNVEV, per germline (reference sequence).

This chain connects TRBV7-8 to TRBJ2-7; D is undetermined. This CDR3 is built from 15 residues. Trimming stripped 1 base from V and 1 base from J, with 11 bases between. Germline loops: CDR1 SGHVS, CDR2 FQNEAQ. Written as DNA, the CDR3 is TGTGCCAGCAGCTTAGATACCCTGGCTTCCTACGAGCAGTACTTC. It specifies CASSLDTLASYEQYF.

A single count supports this clone. The chain combines TRBV6-1 with TRBJ1-5; TRBD1 is a possible D gene (5 bases). This CDR3 has 14 amino acids. Looked up from germline, CDR1 is MNHNS and CDR2 is SASEGT. Trimming took off 6 bases at V and 7 bases at J, with 16 bases between the two ends. The CDR3 region is CASRSPQDLQPQHF. As DNA, the CDR3 is TGTGCCAGCAGGAGTCCACAGGACCTACAGCCCCAGCATTTT.